This T cell receptor (beta chain) came from a study of molecular identifiers for immune sequencing clone quantification. TCRdb passed the PCR reads through MiXCR, listing each CDR3 protein once. The sample has approximately 500,000 distinct CDR3 sequences; 20% to 25% are singletons. Worth noting for this clonotype: The antigen is not known.

Sorting isolated naive CD8 T cells as CD8+CD4-CCR7+CD45RA+ events. Broader study findings: With a barcode shared among identical TCR molecules, highly expanded clone sizes could be underestimated.

V lost 8 bases and J lost 0, with 8 bases in between. Germline CDR1 and CDR2: LNHNV and YYDKDF (reference sequence). The CDR3 is 13 residues long. This clonotype was obtained from a human donor in good health. Some libraries in this study had Jurkat cell RNA spiked in. Sequencing was performed on naive CD8+ T cells from blood, with Jurkat cell RNA spiked in. As to subset: FACS-sorted CD8+CD4-CCR7+CD45RA+ naive T cells. J is TRBJ2-1 and V is TRBV15, with D perhaps TRBD2 (5 bases). DNA for the CDR3: TGTGCCACCCGTCGGGACTCCTACAATGAGCAGTTCTTC. This sequence encodes CATRRDSYNEQFF.